This is a list of T cell receptor beta chains from one sample in a study of cytomegalovirus exposure and HLA in healthy donors. TCRdb's copy holds only in-frame clones and misses some; the assay was immunoSEQ multiplex PCR. The table shows about 79,000 clones, with approximately 74% occurring only once. Material for sequencing was PBMCs. The receptors originated from a man aged 35 to 55 in good health and CMV-seropositive. Both conserved end residues are part of each CDR3. The D gene is left open where the match is weak. The size field is filled for only some rows; it gives once, few, many or a size class.

>NA|NA|TRBJ2-1|TRBV19
CASSMIGGSYEQFF
TGTGCCAGTAGTATGATCGGTGGGAGCTATGAGCAGTTCTTC
>NA|NA|TRBJ1-2|TRBV29-1
CSVEEGRGGYTF
TGCAGCGTTGAAGAGGGGCGGGGTGGCTACACCTTC
>NA|NA|TRBJ1-2|TRBV7-2
CASSRSGIEGYTF
TGTGCCAGCAGCCGCTCGGGGATAGAGGGCTACACCTTC
>NA|NA|TRBJ1-4|TRBV5-5
CASSSPNIEKLFF
TGTGCCAGCAGCTCGCCGAACATTGAAAAACTGTTTTTT
>NA|NA|TRBJ1-5|TRBV30
CAWSGGNSNQPQHF
TGTGCCTGGAGTGGCGGGAATAGCAATCAGCCCCAGCATTTT
>NA|NA|TRBJ1-6|TRBV25-1
CASSPGHGRSPLHF
TGTGCCAGCAGTCCGGGACACGGGAGGTCACCCCTCCACTTT
>NA|NA|TRBJ1-6|TRBV5-6
CASSLGTGSVNSPLHF
TGTGCCAGCAGCTTAGGAACAGGTTCTGTAAATTCACCCCTCCACTTT
>TRBD2|once|TRBJ2-5|TRBV7-2
CASSPSGGGRKETQYF
TGTGCCAGCAGCCCCTCCGGCGGGGGTAGGAAGGAGACCCAGTACTTC
>NA|NA|TRBJ1-1|TRBV28
CASSLIGGQAFF
TGTGCCAGCAGTCTCATCGGAGGACAAGCTTTCTTT
>TRBD1|NA|TRBJ2-7|TRBV6-5
CASSKGQGREQYF
TGTGCCAGCAGCAAAGGACAGGGTCGGGAGCAGTACTTC
>NA|NA|TRBJ2-5|TRBV6-5
CASSSGPKRKETQYF
TGTGCCAGCAGTAGCGGGCCAAAAAGAAAAGAGACCCAGTACTTC
>NA|few|TRBJ2-7|TRBV9
CASSVGWELTYEQYF
TGTGCCAGCAGCGTAGGGTGGGAGTTAACCTACGAGCAGTACTTC
>TRBD2|NA|TRBJ2-1|TRBV28
CASISSGGQFF
TGTGCCAGCATTTCTTCGGGAGGGCAGTTCTTC
>NA|NA|TRBJ2-3|TRBV4-1
CASSQGLFSRDTQYF
TGCGCCAGCAGCCAAGGCCTTTTCTCCAGGGATACGCAGTATTTT
>NA|once|TRBJ1-2|TRBV7-8
CASSFRLNYGYTF
TGTGCCAGCAGCTTTAGACTGAACTATGGCTACACCTTC
>NA|NA|TRBJ2-2|TRBV5-4
CASSSKMPTGELFF
TGTGCCAGCAGCTCGAAGATGCCCACCGGGGAGTTGTTTTTT
>NA|NA|TRBJ1-2|TRBV7-2
CASSSPPGGVLYGYTF
TGTGCCAGCAGCTCCCCCCCTGGGGGCGTTCTCTATGGCTACACCTTC
>NA|few|TRBJ2-3|TRBV6-5
CASSFQGGARTDTQYF
TGTGCCAGCAGTTTCCAGGGCGGTGCTCGCACAGATACGCAGTATTTT
>TRBD2|NA|TRBJ2-1|TRBV18
CASSLGLAGNEQFF
TGTGCCAGCTCACTAGGACTAGCGGGGAATGAGCAGTTCTTC
>NA|NA|TRBJ2-3|TRBV27
CASTRLGGPSTDTQYF
TGTGCCAGCACCCGCCTTGGGGGCCCCAGCACAGATACGCAGTATTTT
>TRBD2|NA|TRBJ2-5|TRBV6-6
CASSYRTSGEGTQYF
TGTGCCAGCAGTTACCGGACTAGCGGGGAGGGGACCCAGTACTTC
>TRBD1|NA|TRBJ1-5|TRBV14
CASSHGGQGSNQPQHF
TGTGCCAGCAGCCATGGCGGACAGGGGAGCAATCAGCCCCAGCATTTT
>NA|few|TRBJ1-1|TRBV6-5
CASSPPAGMNTEAFF
TGTGCCAGCAGTCCTCCGGCAGGGATGAACACTGAAGCTTTCTTT
>NA|few|TRBJ1-4|TRBV9
CASSVGVGGATNEKLFF
TGTGCCAGCAGCGTAGGGGTAGGGGGGGCTACTAATGAAAAACTGTTTTTT
>NA|few|TRBJ2-5|TRBV30
CAWGGSEQETQYF
TGTGCCTGGGGTGGTAGCGAACAAGAGACCCAGTACTTC
>NA|once|TRBJ2-7|TRBV7-2
CASSFGLASSYEQYF
TGTGCCAGCAGCTTTGGGCTAGCCTCTTCCTACGAGCAGTACTTC
>NA|NA|TRBJ2-1|TRBV9
CASSLSGGFNNEQFF
TGTGCCAGCAGCCTCTCTGGCGGTTTCAACAATGAGCAGTTCTTC